The 17 T cell receptor beta chains listed next were all sequenced from one sample in a study of long-term antiretroviral therapy in people with HIV. Version v3.0 of the immunoSEQ assay was performed at survey level. TCRdb's copy holds only in-frame clones and misses some; the assay was immunoSEQ multiplex PCR. The repertoire holds about 5,600 clones, with more than 70% as singletons. The starting material was unsorted PBMCs, obtained 1.8 years before starting antiretroviral therapy. These TCRs come from a man aged 40-50 years with HIV.

The gene calls are TRBV25-1 and TRBJ2-2; perhaps TRBD2 as D (6 bases). V lost 2 bases and J 2 bases, leaving 12 bases between the germline ends. The CDR3 length is 16 residues. Germline loops: CDR1 MGHDK, CDR2 SYGVNS. CDR3 nucleotide sequence: TGTGCCAGCAGTGAAGTATTTAGCGGAAACACCGGGGAGCTGTTTTTT. Its protein is CASSEVFSGNTGELFF.

In its sample, this clone was seen a few times. V is TRBV7-7 and J is TRBJ2-7, with TRBD1 matching 7 bases. After removal of 1 base from V and 3 bases from J, the junction contained 6 bases not matched to a gene. Germline V lookup: CDR1 SSHAT, CDR2 FNYEAQ (reference sequence). The CDR3 length is 15 residues. The CDR3 here is CASSLEQGENYEQYF. The CDR3 region has the DNA TGTGCCAGCAGCTTAGAGCAGGGGGAAAACTACGAGCAGTACTTC.

The rearrangement links TRBV19 to TRBJ2-7; 9 bases are a match to TRBD1. Germline V gene sequence: CDR1 LNHDA, CDR2 SQIVND (reference sequence). The CDR3 loop spans 16 amino acids. With 3 bases clipped from V and 3 bases from J, the junction kept 9 bases outside the gene matches. The CDR3 loop reads CASSIRTGDLYYEQYF. CDR3 DNA: TGTGCCAGTAGTATTAGGACAGGGGATCTCTACTACGAGCAGTACTTC.

This sequence joins TRBV19 and TRBJ1-5; D is undetermined. This CDR3 comprises 12 residues. Germline V gives CDR1 LNHDA, CDR2 SQIVND (reference sequence). V was pared by 3 bases and J by 4 bases, with 4 bases between. CDR3 sequence reads: CASSILNQPQHF. The CDR3 DNA reads TGTGCCAGTAGTATCCTGAATCAGCCCCAGCATTTT.

CDR3 bases: TGTGCCACTCGCCTGGGAGGCACTGAAGCTTTCTTT. Amino acid sequence: CATRLGGTEAFF. The gene calls are TRBV28 and TRBJ1-1, with no clear D. The CDR3 consists of 12 residues. The germline V gene encodes CDR1 MDHEN and CDR2 SYDVKM. Trimming took off 10 bases at V and 4 bases at J, with 13 bases between the two ends.

The rearrangement links TRBV27 to TRBJ2-3; 9 bases are a match to TRBD2. With 3 bases clipped from V and 5 bases from J, the junction kept 3 bases outside the gene matches. This CDR3 contains 14 residues. CDR1 and CDR2 (germline): MNHEY, SMNVEV (reference sequence). CDR3 residues: CASSLELAGDTQYF. The CDR3 coding sequence is TGTGCCAGCAGTTTGGAACTAGCGGGAGATACGCAGTATTTT.

V is TRBV14 and J is TRBJ2-2, with TRBD2 matching 15 bases. V lost 5 bases, J lost 7 bases, and 8 bases stayed unmatched. Germline CDR1 is SGHDN and CDR2 is FVKESK. The CDR3 contains 17 residues. This CDR3 reads CASSTGLAGGPNGELFF. CDR3 sequence (DNA): TGTGCCAGCAGCACCGGACTAGCGGGAGGGCCTAACGGGGAGCTGTTTTTT. The full variable domain, rest sourced from reference TRBV14 and TRBJ2-2, is EAGVTQFPSHSVIEKGQTVTLRCDPISGHDNLYWYRRVMGKEIKFLLHFVKESKQDESGMPNNRFLAERTGGTYSTLKVQPAELEDSGVYFCASSTGLAGGPNGELFFGEGSRLTVL.

This chain joins TRBV28 and TRBJ1-2; D is ambiguous. V was shortened by 0 bases and J by 5 bases, with 4 bases between the two germline ends. Germline V gene lookup returns CDR1 MDHEN and CDR2 SYDVKM. The CDR3 contains 12 residues. CDR3 protein: CASSLWGYGYTF. For the CDR3, the DNA is TGTGCCAGCAGTTTATGGGGTTATGGCTACACCTTC.

By share, this clone ranks as large. The same CDR3 also results from other DNA sequences found in this sample. The chain has TRBV27 and TRBJ2-1, with 11 bases fitting TRBD2. Per germline, CDR1 MNHEY and CDR2 SMNVEV (reference sequence). This CDR3 is built from 15 residues. Trimming took 3 bases from V and 4 from J; bases not matched to a gene: 2. The CDR3 bases are TGTGCCAGCAGTTTCCCTAGCGGGAGGTACAATGAGCAGTTCTTC. It codes for CASSFPSGRYNEQFF.

The CDR3 nucleotides read TGTGCCATCTCTTCACCAGGGCGCGATAATGAAAAACTGTTTTTT. Translation gives CAISSPGRDNEKLFF. The J gene is TRBJ1-4, the V gene TRBV10-3; possible D gene TRBD1, 5 bases. CDR1 ENHRY and CDR2 SYGVKD come from the germline V gene. There are 15 residues in the CDR3. Trimming pared 8 bases from V and 4 bases from J, leaving 17 bases between.

The gene calls are TRBV27 and TRBJ2-1; the match to TRBD2 covers 11 bases. The CDR3 sequence is 18 residues long. Germline V CDR1 and CDR2: MNHEY, SMNVEV (reference sequence). The J segment lost 2 bases and the V segment lost 5 bases, leaving 11 bases of the junction unmatched. This CDR3 is CASSKTGTSGTTYNEQFF. DNA of the CDR3: TGTGCCAGCAGTAAAACCGGGACTAGCGGAACTACCTACAATGAGCAGTTCTTC.

The gene calls are TRBV28 and TRBJ1-3, with unresolved D. The ends were cut back, 5 bases at V and 2 bases at J, with 13 bases in the middle. Germline V lookup: CDR1 MDHEN, CDR2 SYDVKM. The CDR3 runs 15 residues. The CDR3 DNA is TGTGCCAGCAGTCTCATACCCTCGACTGGAAACACCATATATTTT. It codes for CASSLIPSTGNTIYF.

The chain recombines TRBV10-2 with TRBJ2-4, with 9 bases fitting TRBD1. CDR1 and CDR2 (germline): WSHSY, SAAADI. The CDR3 sequence is 13 residues long. V trimming: 6 bases; J trimming: 9 bases; junction bases outside the gene matches: 6. The CDR3 loop reads CASSTGGASIQYF. In DNA, the CDR3 is TGCGCCAGCAGCACAGGGGGCGCGAGCATTCAGTACTTC.

This clone was detected only a few times. The chain carries TRBV19 and TRBJ2-3, with TRBD1 matching over 9 bases. The CDR3 runs 13 residues. Germline V CDR1 and CDR2: LNHDA, SQIVND (reference sequence). With V trimmed by 4 bases and J by 4 bases, 0 bases remained unmatched. CDR3 nucleotide sequence: TGTGCCAGTAGTAGGGACAGGGCAGATACGCAGTATTTT. Residues: CASSRDRADTQYF.

Comment on this clone: One end of the junction varies from germline; a read error may be responsible. V gene TRBV28 combines with J gene TRBJ1-5; perhaps TRBD1 as D (5 bases). Per germline, CDR1 MDHEN and CDR2 SYDVKM. This CDR3 has 15 residues. This CDR3 reads CASSPASGLVQPRHF. The CDR3 region has the DNA TGTGCCAGCAGTCCCGCATCGGGACTGGTTCAGCCCCGGCATTTT. Full variable domain (missing parts from reference TRBV28 and TRBJ1-5): DVKVTQSSRYLVKRTGEKVFLECVQDMDHENMFWYRQDPGLGLRLIYFSYDVKMKEKGDIPEGYSVSREKKERFSLILESASTNQTSMYLCASSPASGLVQPRHFGDGTRLSIL.

This clone is medium-sized within its sample. CDR3 nucleotide sequence: TGTGCCAGCAGCTTCACTATGAGCTCCTACAATGAGCAGTTCTTC. Translating it yields CASSFTMSSYNEQFF. The chain links TRBV7-8 to TRBJ2-1; D is unclear. Per the germline V gene, CDR1 is SGHVS and CDR2 is FQNEAQ. V was pared by 3 bases and J by 0 bases, with 9 bases between. The CDR3 has 15 residues.

The chain employs TRBV7-8 and TRBJ2-6; the D gene is possibly TRBD2 (6 bases). The CDR3 contains 18 residues. With 8 bases removed from V and 0 bases from J, the gap between germline ends came to 20 bases. Germline V gene lookup returns CDR1 SGHVS and CDR2 FQNEAQ. The chain's CDR3 is CASGPPGLRLSGANVLTF. The DNA for the CDR3 is TGTGCCAGCGGACCTCCGGGACTGCGGCTCTCTGGGGCCAACGTCCTGACTTTC.